Following are 15 T cell receptor beta chains from one sample sequenced in a study of blood T cells in healthy people across ages (dated by TCRdb to the mid-2010s). The library was generated by 5' RACE. Sequencing instrument: Illumina HiSeq 2500. A second about 7 to 11 cycle PCR used a sample-barcoded 5' primer and a J-beta primer mix. Through fastp at Q25 and MiXCR, TCRdb rebuilt clones from the public reads, retaining in-frame beta chains. CDR3 protein sequences are deduplicated, and each keeps its most common genes and DNA. The sample table lists 650,000 to 800,000 distinct CDR3 sequences, about 42% of them with a count of one. Jointly, the top ten make up around 21% of the sample. The sequencing input was blood. These receptors originate from a man aged 60-69 years in good health.

The chain recombines TRBV3-1 with TRBJ1-1; D is uncertain. Per the germline V gene, CDR1 is LGHDT and CDR2 is YNNKEL (reference sequence). V was shortened by 1 base and J by 6 bases, with 9 bases between the two germline ends. This CDR3 has 13 residues. The CDR3 region has the DNA TGTGCCAGCAGCCAAGGGGGATGGTCTGAAGCTTTCTTT. Protein: CASSQGGWSEAFF. The whole variable domain, remainder taken from reference TRBV3-1 and TRBJ1-1, is DTAVSQTPKYLVTQMGNDKSIKCEQNLGHDTMYWYKQDSKKFLKIMFSYNNKELIINETVPNRFSPKSPDKAHLNLHINSLELGDSAVYFCASSQGGWSEAFFGQGTRLTVV.

Notes on this clonotype: This may come from a read error, since a much larger clone is one base off. The chain links TRBV7-8 to TRBJ2-1; D is undetermined. The CDR3 loop spans 12 amino acids. Per the germline V gene, CDR1 is SGHVS and CDR2 is FQNEAQ. The CDR3 bases are TGTGCCAGCATCTTAGGAGACTATGAGCAGTTCTTC. This encodes CASILGDYEQFF.

V is TRBV29-1 and J is TRBJ1-1, with D possibly matching TRBD1 (6 bases). Trimming removed 6 bases at V and 1 base at J, with 15 bases between. CDR1 and CDR2 from the germline V gene are SQVTM and ANQGSEA. This CDR3 comprises 14 residues. Written as DNA, the CDR3 is TGCAGCGTAGAGACAGGTAGAGGGAACACTGAAGCTTTCTTT. Protein sequence: CSVETGRGNTEAFF.

This chain links TRBV7-3 with TRBJ2-3, with 10 bases fitting TRBD2. The V gene end was trimmed by 5 bases and the J gene end by 6 bases; junction bases not matched to a gene: 14. This CDR3 is built from 17 residues. The germline CDR1 and CDR2 sequences are SGHTA and FQGTGA. The CDR3 DNA reads TGTGCCAGCAGCCCCCGAGGTGCAGCGGGGGGGCCCGATACGCAGTATTTT. Amino acid sequence: CASSPRGAAGGPDTQYF.

J is TRBJ2-7 and V is TRBV6-2 or TRBV6-3; 11 positions match TRBD2. The J call may not be correct, given that the DNA end is closer to TRBJ2-5. The CDR3 spans 17 residues. CDR1 and CDR2 (germline): MNHEY, SVGEGT. CDR3 sequence: CASSYSMASGGRETQYF. In nucleotides, the CDR3 is TGTGCCAGCAGTTACTCGATGGCTAGCGGGGGGCGAGAGACCCAGTACTTC.

This clonotype has just a few counts. This chain connects TRBV21-1 to TRBJ2-4. TRBV21-1 is a pseudogene. The CDR3 loop spans 16 amino acids. CDR3 in amino acids: CASILKWSLLQNIQYF. DNA for the CDR3: TGTGCCAGCATCCTTAAGTGGTCGTTACTCCAAAACATTCAGTACTTC.

The chain combines TRBV29-1 with TRBJ2-5; 10 bases match TRBD2. Gene TRBJ2-7 matches the end of the DNA better, so the J call may be wrong. Germline-derived CDR1 and CDR2 are SQVTM and ANQGSEA. CDR3 length: 14 amino acids. The CDR3 loop is CSVGLGTSAFEQYF. The CDR3 coding sequence is TGCAGCGTCGGTCTCGGGACTAGCGCCTTCGAGCAGTACTTC.

This chain connects TRBV6-5 to TRBJ2-7, with 8 bases that match TRBD1. The CDR3 has 14 residues. Germline loops: CDR1 MNHEY, CDR2 SVGAGI. CDR3 DNA: TGTGTCATCAGCCCGACAGGGGAACGCTACGAGCAGTACTTC. Protein: CVISPTGERYEQYF.

The chain couples TRBV7-2 to TRBJ2-1; unclear D gene. This CDR3 contains 14 residues. The ends were cut back, 3 bases at V and 10 bases at J, with 16 bases in the middle. Per the germline V gene, CDR1 is SGHTA and CDR2 is FQGNSA. The DNA of the CDR3 is TGTGCCAGCAGCTTTGGTACGTCCCTTCAAGAGCAGTTCTTC. Translating it yields CASSFGTSLQEQFF.

About this clonotype: Just one base apart from a much larger clone, this may be a read error. This rearrangement joins TRBV6-2 or TRBV6-3 to TRBJ2-1; TRBD2 agrees at 11 bases. The CDR3 length is 14 residues. V was clipped by 5 bases and J by 10 bases; unmatched bases: 7. Germline V gives CDR1 MNHEY, CDR2 SVGEGT. CDR3 coding DNA: TGTGCCAGCAGTACTAGCGGGGGATCCTACGAGCAGTTCTTC. Residues: CASSTSGGSYEQFF.

This chain joins TRBV29-1 and TRBJ2-5; the D gene could be TRBD1 or TRBD2 (6 bases each). CDR3 length: 15 residues. V was clipped by 7 bases and J by 0 bases, with 18 bases between them. Germline V lookup: CDR1 SQVTM, CDR2 ANQGSEA. CDR3 region: CSGSLGGTYQETQYF. The DNA for the CDR3 is TGCAGCGGCTCTTTGGGGGGCACGTACCAAGAGACCCAGTACTTC.

The CDR3 DNA sequence: TGTGCCAGCAGCCCCGGGGATAGTTACAATGAGCAGTACTTC. Its translation: CASSPGDSYNEQYF. The J gene is TRBJ2-1, the V gene TRBV11-3; D perhaps matches TRBD2 (5 bases). The DNA end is a closer match to TRBJ2-7, so the J assignment may be wrong. Germline V gives CDR1 SGHNT, CDR2 YENEEA. The CDR3 is 14 residues long.

The chain joins TRBV3-1 to TRBJ2-7; D uncertain. CDR1 is LGHDT and CDR2 is YNNKEL in the germline V gene (reference sequence). Trimming took 4 bases from V and 6 from J, leaving 10 bases between them. This CDR3 is built from 12 residues. The CDR3 DNA is TGTGCCAGCAGCCGAGTGCGGCGCGAGCAGTACTTC. Its protein is CASSRVRREQYF.

The chain couples TRBV18 to TRBJ1-5; D gene ambiguous. The length of the CDR3 is 14 residues. The germline gives CDR1 KGHSH, CDR2 LQKENI. Deletions cut 3 bases from V and 4 bases from J, with 10 bases between. The CDR3 protein is CASSPERQNQPQHF. The CDR3 bases are TGTGCCAGCTCACCGGAGAGGCAAAATCAGCCCCAGCATTTT.

This clonotype occurred a few times. This chain joins TRBV29-1 and TRBJ2-1, with D unresolved. Germline V gene sequence: CDR1 SQVTM, CDR2 ANQGSEA. V shed 0 bases and J shed 4 bases, with 13 bases lying between them. CDR3 length: 15 amino acids. CDR3 region: CSVEDRQRSYNEQFF. The CDR3 DNA reads TGCAGCGTTGAAGATCGCCAGCGCTCATACAATGAGCAGTTCTTC.